The sequence of this T cell receptor (beta chain) was determined in a study of lymphopenia after photon versus proton radiotherapy. To note about this clone: The antigen is unknown.

The CDR3 sequence is 15 residues long. Trimming at V came to 1 base and at J to 7 bases, leaving 6 bases not matched to a gene. Germline values: CDR1 MGHRA, CDR2 YSYEKL. Study-level results: Under photons, naive T cells and diversity fell while effector/memory populations rose.

Produced via immunoSEQ multiplex PCR; TCRdb's table is partial and in-frame only. The table lists 35,000 to 40,000 clones, about 84% of them singletons, with 2.5% to 3.5% in the top ten. The J gene is TRBJ2-1, the V gene TRBV4-1; TRBD2 matches 8 bases. The sequenced sample was peripheral blood, obtained from a patient treated with photon-based radiotherapy. The receptor was derived from a man aged 50-60 years with gastric cancer. The CDR3 DNA reads as TGCGCCAGCAGCCAAGTAACTAGCGGTACGAATGAGCAGTTCTTC. Its translation: CASSQVTSGTNEQFF.